This T cell receptor (beta chain) was captured by sequencing in a study of T cells after yellow fever vaccination. TCRdb called the 5' RACE reads again in MiXCR, with one record for every CDR3 protein. The sample carries around 600,000 distinct CDR3 sequences, around an eighth recorded once. The CDR3 covers 11 residues. This chain links TRBV21-1 with TRBJ2-1; the table's D call, TRBD1, has no DNA check behind it. TRBV21-1 is recorded as a pseudogene. The TCR sequence derives from a man aged 25 to 40 who received the YFV17D yellow fever vaccine. Here the sequenced sample was PBMCs, taken on the day of the yellow fever booster vaccination. The CDR3 DNA reads as TGTGCCAGCAGCAACAGGGGGGAGCAGTTCTTC. It specifies CASSNRGEQFF.